The present entry profiles one T cell receptor (beta chain) with its context. These data are taken from a study of blood T cell repertoires in COVID-19. Here immunoSEQ multiplex PCR was the method, and the copy in TCRdb shows in-frame clones only, minus some. The sample contains approximately 500,000 clones, 70% to 90% of which appear only once. The CDR3 covers 14 residues. Germline V lookup: CDR1 SGDLS, CDR2 YYNGEE. V lost 4 bases, J lost 3 bases, and 2 bases stayed unmatched. The sequenced material came from peripheral blood. The clonotype originates from a woman between 50 and 59 years old with COVID-19, enrolled during active disease. The chain is built from TRBV9 and TRBJ1-2; 11 bases match TRBD1. The CDR3 nucleotides read TGTGCCAGCAGCCCGGGACAGGGGGACTATGGCTACACCTTC. Translated, it gives CASSPGQGDYGYTF.